This T cell receptor beta chain was sequenced during a study of cytomegalovirus exposure and HLA in healthy donors (dated by TCRdb to 2017 to 2019). Study-wide context: In an earlier analysis of under 750 of the donors, 250 to 300 Gb of sequence data and 90 million to 120 million unique TCR beta sequences from 180 million or so T cells were reported. A later genetic analysis took genome-wide SNP genotypes for about 55% of the 666 donors and used that subset as a discovery cohort. Among about 370 genotyped donors of the cohort, an average of approximately 220,000 unique TCR beta nucleotide sequences was sequenced per donor, of which about 20% were non-productive. The genetic ancestry cluster associated with self-reported Caucasian donors included 70% to 85% of the 300 to 450 genotyped donors. Because of strong linkage in the cohort, roughly five DR-DQ haplotypes were treated as single units for association and clustering. The number of donors typed differed by locus, with roughly 629-640 for A, B, C, DRB1 and DQB1, roughly 520 for DQA1, under 610 for DPA1, and some 450 for DPB1. Donor age, sex, ethnicity and CMV serostatus were compiled together with the repertoire data. To decide whether each TCR beta V gene segment behaved as functional or pseudogenic, an earlier analysis of some 600 of the donors relied on high-throughput TCR beta sequencing. Along with the approximately 700-subject first cohort, a separate validation cohort of 120 different subjects was used. The study combined high-throughput TCR immunosequencing, statistical association of individual TCRs with disease status, and machine learning to predict cytomegalovirus infection status. An early release that covered roughly 600 HLA-typed donors contained approximately 300 gigabases of sequencing data and 70 million to 100 million unique TCR sequences. All discovery cohort repertoires had been generated on a single sequencing platform. To study patterns of TCR occurrence, a later analysis re-analyzed previously published TCR beta repertoires from several hundred donors and added high-resolution HLA genotyping. Using immunosequencing, the study profiled T cell repertoires from about 610 subjects and related those repertoires to cytomegalovirus serostatus. The aim of the study was to test whether cataloging public T cell receptors could identify signatures of past pathogen exposure. Both class I and class II loci were covered by HLA typing, at four-digit resolution. Rather than drawing on any new phenotypic data, the later analysis identified candidate immune exposures from TCR beta sequences and the way those sequences occurred across donors. Broader findings and caveats from the paper: The 87-base-pair reads could not distinguish some IMGT-functional V segments, including TRBV6-2 and TRBV6-3, so those segments were excluded. Over 15 rarely observed V segments, including chromosome 9 orphons, were excluded from the earlier analysis of about 610 of the donors because counts were too low. According to a later genetic analysis, donors in an Asian-associated ancestry cluster had fewer N-insertions in productive TCRs than the roughly 670-donor mean. When HLA alleles, especially DR and DQ, strongly co-occurred, attributing TCR associations to individual alleles was difficult. A few of the identified cytomegalovirus-associated TCR beta chains were confirmed in vitro to be specific for cytomegalovirus antigens. Correlated functional status among segregating V segments might be attributable to linkage disequilibrium, but an unknown experimental factor could not be ruled out. This cohort had only TCR beta chains sequenced, and the lack of alpha or paired-chain data limited which features could be detected. The study listed 150 to 200 TCR beta chains as associated with cytomegalovirus. Specific HLA alleles were associated with more than 15,000 TCR beta sequences at a false discovery rate of 0.05 in a later analysis. A further reported finding was that TCR beta sequences accurately predicted the HLA-A and HLA-B alleles for most subjects in the first cohort. An earlier analysis of around 600 of the donors showed that most TCR beta V segments appeared in productive rearrangements either about 87% or about 30% of the time, which broadly matched IMGT annotations. In a later analysis, HLA-associated TCR beta chains were found to be more clonally expanded and to have lower generation probabilities than equally common non-associated chains. According to a later analysis, parvovirus B19, influenza, CMV and Epstein-Barr virus appeared linked to several top co-occurrence clusters. According to a later analysis, TCR association rates differed among HLA loci, with DRB1 alleles showing the most associated TCRs and HLA-C alleles showing the fewest. Cytomegalovirus status was reported to be diagnosed by the classifier with high specificity and sensitivity in both the original and validation cohorts. A later genetic analysis associated a missense DCLRE1C variant with V-gene and J-gene trimming of TCR beta chains, and an independent cohort replicated the association. Because HLA typing was unavailable for some donors at each locus, only the typed subset was used in association tests. A cluster of highly shared sequence variants was judged likely to represent a technical artifact of the sequencing pipeline. The presence/absence analyses assumed that sequencing depth was roughly uniform across donors, and that assumption may not be true. According to a later analysis, most CMV-associated TCR beta chains appeared to be HLA-restricted, and the HLA associations seemed to be driven largely by CMV exposure. The authors suggested that the approach could potentially be generalized to other disease states and immunological phenotypes. Most TCR sequences were observed very rarely across donors, whereas some public TCRs were present in many individuals. The only immune exposure information available for the cohort was CMV serostatus.

The receptor library was made with the immunoSEQ multiplex PCR assay. For the multiplex PCR, a mixture combining 60 forward primers for TCR Vbeta segments and 13 reverse primers for TCR Jbeta segments was used. The CDR3 region of rearranged TCR beta genes was amplified from genomic DNA by a multiplex PCR assay. Amplified TCR beta libraries were sequenced as 87-base-pair reads on the Illumina HiSeq System. The source study handled its data this way. In a later analysis, 77 million or so unique TCR beta chains were counted across the approximately 640 repertoires, and approximately 11 million of these chains were shared by at least two donors. A nearest-neighbor algorithm error-corrected the raw reads and collapsed the reads into unique sequences, merging closely related sequences to remove PCR and sequencing errors. To assign V, D and J gene segments, CDR3 sequences were aligned to IMGT reference sequences. For a sequence to be retained, a match of at least six nucleotides was required to both a V gene segment and a J gene segment. A rearrangement was called productive if the CDR3 had no stop codons and remained in frame with V and J, and every other rearrangement was called non-productive. CDR3 was defined by IMGT convention, running from the second conserved V-encoded cysteine to the conserved J-encoded phenylalanine. Sequences without an unambiguous match to a single V gene segment were excluded from the earlier analysis of about 600 of the donors. An earlier analysis of about 590 of the donors classified V segments as functional when productive rearrangements were above 56.7% and as segregating when the standard deviation between donors was above 5%. A statistical classification framework was built for diagnosing cytomegalovirus status from the catalog of TCR beta chain sequences. In a later analysis, TCR nucleotide sequences were compared against IMGT/GENE-DB human TR gene sequences so that V and J genes could be assigned. Using the TCRdist pipeline, a later analysis assigned CDR3 sequences along with most-parsimonious VDJ recombination scenarios. A later analysis defined each TCR beta chain by its CDR3 amino acid sequence plus V-gene family, and excluded reads lacking a unique V-gene family. As a way to deal with suspected cross-contamination and a sequencing artifact, a later analysis dropped hundreds of nucleotide sequences that were highly shared and had low generation probability. In a later analysis, a clonal expansion index was calculated for each public chain from normalized within-repertoire ranks of inferred template counts. In a later analysis, generation probabilities were computed using a VDJ recombination model fitted to out-of-frame rearrangements, and the results were checked against IGoR. In a later analysis, TCR-TCR, TCR-HLA and TCR-CMV co-occurrence was scored with hypergeometric tests, and a repertoire-size bias correction was applied to TCR pairs. False discovery rates were estimated in a later analysis by permuting HLA or CMV assignments 20 times. In a later analysis, co-occurring TCRs were grouped with DBSCAN, and TCRdist sequence similarity was added when clustering was performed within HLA-allele-positive subsets. Co-occurrence clustering excluded repertoires with fewer than 30,000 or more than 120,000 public chains, plus five with anomalous nucleotide sharing. Here the immuneACCESS table is served through TCRdb, limited to in-frame sequences with V and J called. Missing clones are a known gap in these copies; in checked studies unresolved V genes cover under half, and the rest lacks a known reason. V and J calls and clone size are copied from that table; D and trimming were computed from the DNA. This sample has about 140,000 clones in its table, and about 9.2% of those were observed once. 5.5% to 8% of the sample rests with the top ten.

CDR1 and CDR2 were assigned from the germline V gene as SGHVS and FNYEAQ. From cysteine to phenylalanine, the CDR3 is 15 amino acids long. Of all the DNA, just the CDR3 is kept, 45 bases in frame from base 1. From V the trimming removes 7 bases and from J it removes 5 bases, while the gene matches leave 11 bases of the junction unaccounted for. Turning to this clone: The antigen it binds to is not known. One base away there is no much larger clone; base qualities are not given.

The cohort was made up of 500 to 850 healthy bone marrow donors. At the time of sampling, every cohort member was nominally healthy, though immune exposures that went unrecorded were likely present. The donor tested CMV seropositive, placing the donor among the 290 or so seropositive members of the cohort. A peripheral blood sample was collected from each donor, and TCR beta sequencing was performed on peripheral blood mononuclear cells. Genomic DNA extraction from the blood cell samples was performed with the Qiagen DNeasy Blood Extraction Kit. The specimen sequenced was PBMCs. The receptor comes from a woman aged 40 to 50 in good health and CMV-seropositive. The rearranged chain carries TRBV7-6 and TRBJ1-3; the central 7 bases match TRBD1. The CDR3 corresponds to CASTDRQNDRNTIYF. The sequenced DNA is TGTGCCAGCACGGACAGGCAGAATGATCGAAACACCATATATTTT.